This T cell receptor (beta chain) was sequenced in a study of tumor and adjacent non-tumor tissue in lung cancer. The CDR3 consists of 15 residues. V dropped 5 bases and J dropped 5; count of bases not matched to a gene: 11. The germline gives CDR1 SQVTM, CDR2 ANQGSEA. The library came from three nested PCR rounds adapted from ARM-PCR protocols. MiXCR, run by TCRdb on the multiplex PCR reads, gives a single entry per CDR3 protein. The table has about 43,000 distinct CDR3 sequences, roughly 66% seen once. The template was RNA from unsorted bulk tissue. Distant lung tissue was collected more than 3 cm away from the tumor edge.

The chain uses TRBV29-1 and TRBJ2-2; TRBD2 aligns across 7 bases. The source material was distant non-tumor lung tissue. This TCR was sampled from a man aged 50-60 years with non-small cell lung cancer. The CDR3 reads CSVYYVGGNTGELFF. The DNA for the CDR3 is TGCAGCGTTTACTATGTGGGAGGGAATACCGGGGAGCTGTTTTTT.